The T cell receptor beta chain described here comes from a study of control samples from healthy donors and cancer patients. The CDR3 runs 16 residues. CDR1 is SGHAT and CDR2 is FQNNGV in the germline V gene. Trimming removed 6 bases from V and 1 base from J; junction bases left unmatched: 6. TCRdb's table, derived via immunoSEQ multiplex PCR, lists solely in-frame clones and lacks some. The data show 50,000 to 75,000 clones, with 90% seen just once and around 5.9% held by the top ten. The clonotype comes from a man aged 55 to 70 with colorectal cancer. The rearrangement uses TRBV11-2 and TRBJ2-1; the match to TRBD2 covers 10 bases. Sequenced sample: PBMCs. CDR3 sequence: CASRASGGGSYNEQFF. The CDR3 nucleotides read TGTGCCAGCAGAGCTAGCGGGGGTGGGTCCTACAATGAGCAGTTCTTC.